The 2 T cell receptor beta chains below all came from one sample that was sequenced in a study of T cell responses to AZD1222 COVID-19 vaccine. The repertoire was sequenced with immunoSEQ multiplex PCR; TCRdb's copy has only in-frame clones and lacks some. The sample records tens of thousands of clones, 87% being singletons. The specimen comprised peripheral blood, sampled on day 0 of AZD1222 vaccination. The source of these receptors is an adult in good health.

V is TRBV15 and J is TRBJ1-1, with D perhaps matching TRBD1 (6 bases). This CDR3 has 14 amino acids. V lost 0 bases, J lost 3 bases, and 8 bases lay in between. From germline, CDR1 is LNHNV and CDR2 YYDKDF (reference sequence). The CDR3 sequence is CATSRERGHTEAFF. In nucleotides, the CDR3 is TGTGCCACCAGCAGAGAGCGGGGGCACACTGAAGCTTTCTTT.

The chain carries TRBV5-5 and TRBJ1-2; D possibly corresponds to TRBD1 (5 bases). The length of the CDR3 is 17 residues. V shed 0 bases and J shed 0 bases, with 15 bases lying between them. Looked up from germline, CDR1 is SGHKS and CDR2 is YYEKEE (reference sequence). The DNA for the CDR3 is TGTGCCAGCAGCTTGGGACAGAACCTCCTCCCTAACTATGGCTACACCTTC. Residues: CASSLGQNLLPNYGYTF.